This TCR beta chain is drawn from a study of blood T cell repertoires in COVID-19 (dated by TCRdb to the early 2020s). Looking at the study overall: The collaborator samples originated in the United States, Italy and Spain and spanned the acute and convalescent phases of COVID-19. The material from the prospective study consisted of cDNA or gDNA derived from T cells, B-cell-depleted T cells, or PBMCs. Subjects who had been exposed to COVID-19, were actively infected with it, or had recovered from it provided the deeply sampled blood TCRbeta repertoires that made up the dataset. The repertoires were released in a freely available public database intended as a resource for research on the immune response to SARS-CoV-2. The samples were drawn from the first 160 participants of the ongoing ImmuneRACE study and from 1,254 subjects provided by 6 global collaborators. Sample metadata almost always included a de-identified subject ID, COVID-19 status, age in years and sex. Where available, HLA class I and class II types were obtained from metadata supplied by the sample provider rather than from assay-based typing.

From the germline V gene, CDR1 is KGHSH and CDR2 is LQKENI. From cysteine to phenylalanine, the CDR3 is 14 amino acids long. Only the CDR3 part of the read is kept: 42 bases, read in frame from the first base. Deletion took 5 bases off V and 1 base off J, with a span of 10 bases between the germline ends. The paper's findings and limits, for the study overall: The quantity of clinical and demographic metadata differed by source and by participant and was supplied without curation.

For this clone: Its antigen specificity is not known. Per-nucleotide qualities are absent, and no much larger clonotype sits a single base away.

TCRbeta CDR3 regions were amplified from genomic DNA by means of the immunoSEQ Assay, a bias-controlled multiplex PCR. From the authors' description of their analysis: Nucleated cell counts per sample were estimated from amplification of reference gene primers within the assay. To quantify the absolute abundance of each unique TCRbeta CDR3 rearrangement, sequence reads were collapsed and filtered. Productive Simpson clonality was computed per sample as the square root of Simpson's diversity index over productive rearrangements. As stored in TCRdb, this immuneACCESS dataset retains in-frame rearrangements with V and J assigned. A fraction of the clones does not appear; measured against another copy, unresolved V genes explain less than half of the discrepancy, and the remainder lacks a known reason. V, J and clone size are those of that table, while D and trimming were read from the DNA. The sample table contains roughly 50,000 clones; only one count was recorded for approximately 88% of them. The ten largest clones take up roughly three fifths of the sample.

Collaborating institutions collected whole blood in K2EDTA tubes following their own protocols. For TCRbeta analysis, collaborators shipped samples as frozen whole blood, isolated PBMCs, or DNA extracted from either of those sample types. The source of this sequence is a man between 65 and 85 years old with acute or convalescent COVID-19. The V and J genes are TRBV18 and TRBJ2-3; TRBD2 could be the D gene, as 7 bases match. The source material was peripheral blood. The CDR3 here reads CASSGGGGTDTQYF. The nucleotides are TGTGCCAGCTCAGGAGGGGGGGGCACAGATACGCAGTATTTT. With the rest looked up from the reference TRBV18 and TRBJ2-3 genes rather than sequenced, the full variable domain is NAGVMQNPRHLVRRRGQEARLRCSPMKGHSHVYWYRQLPEEGLKFMVYLQKENIIDESGMPKERFSAEFPKEGPSILRIQQVVRGDSAAYFCASSGGGGTDTQYFGPGTRLTVL.